This T cell receptor (beta chain) originates from a study of shared clonotypes between healthy human individuals. Terminally differentiated effector memory CD45RA+ cells were excluded from the naive CD8 cells, which were CD45RO-negative and positively selected for CCR7. CDR3 size: 13 residues. Germline V gives CDR1 MNHNS, CDR2 SASEGT. Trimming pared 8 bases from V and 1 base from J, leaving 11 bases between. TCRdb's copy holds only in-frame clones and misses some; the assay was immunoSEQ multiplex PCR. The profile covers around 1,900,000 clones, with over 85% appearing a single time and about 1.6% taken by the ten largest.

This clonotype originated in a man aged 18 to 29 in good health. Some clones in this sample may be carry-over from other donors' samples. Sequencing input: naive CD8+ T cells from PBMCs. The chain recombines TRBV6-1 with TRBJ2-5, with D tentatively TRBD1 (5 bases). CDR3 sequence: CASPPDTQETQYF. CDR3 bases: TGTGCCAGCCCCCCGGACACCCAAGAGACCCAGTACTTC.